A single sample is the source of the 27 T cell receptor beta chains below, sequenced in a study of blood T cell repertoires in COVID-19. Sequencing was performed with immunoSEQ multiplex PCR; in TCRdb, only in-frame clones are kept and a portion is missing. The table records about 240,000 clones, approximately 87% of them present only once. The sequencing sample was made of peripheral blood. The source is a man aged 60 to 75 with acute or convalescent COVID-19.

This chain joins TRBV15 and TRBJ2-7, with 11 bases identical to TRBD2. The J segment lost 6 bases and the V segment lost 0 bases, leaving 19 bases of the junction unmatched. Germline V gene lookup returns CDR1 LNHNV and CDR2 YYDKDF (reference sequence). The CDR3 runs 20 residues. The CDR3 region has the DNA TGTGCCACCAGCAGAGATTTTTGTCTAGCGGGAGGCGGGTTGTCTTGCGAGCAGTACTTC. Protein: CATSRDFCLAGGGLSCEQYF.

This clone was counted only a few times. The chain joins TRBV19 to TRBJ2-2; maybe TRBD2 (6 bases). Germline loops: CDR1 LNHDA, CDR2 SQIVND (reference sequence). The CDR3 is 17 amino acids. Between the trimmed V and J ends, which lost 4 bases and 3 bases, there was a span of 18 bases. CDR3 residues: CASSTRPRAGYTGELFF. The CDR3 DNA follows: TGTGCCAGTAGTACTCGCCCTCGGGCGGGGTACACCGGGGAGCTGTTTTTT.

The chain is built from TRBV7-9 and TRBJ1-5; D may be TRBD1 (6 bases). The CDR3 is 16 residues long. The V end lost 4 bases, the J end lost 3 bases, and 16 bases lay between the germline ends. Germline assignment: CDR1 SEHNR and CDR2 FQNEAQ (reference sequence). The CDR3 here is CASSYTTGAINQPQHF. CDR3 in DNA: TGTGCCAGCAGCTATACGACAGGAGCGATCAATCAGCCCCAGCATTTT. The variable domain in full, completed from reference TRBV7-9 and TRBJ1-5, reads DTGVSQNPRHKITKRGQNVTFRCDPISEHNRLYWYRQTLGQGPEFLTYFQNEAQLEKSRLLSDRFSAERPKGSFSTLEIQRTEQGDSAMYLCASSYTTGAINQPQHFGDGTRLSIL.

The rearrangement uses TRBV5-6 and TRBJ1-1; the D gene is possibly TRBD1 (5 bases). Germline loops: CDR1 SGHDT, CDR2 YYEEEE. The ends were cut back, 4 bases at V and 3 bases at J, with 10 bases in the middle. This CDR3 comprises 13 residues. The CDR3 DNA follows: TGTGCCAGCAGCCCCGGGACTGACACTGAAGCTTTCTTT. Translated: CASSPGTDTEAFF.

V gene TRBV7-2 combines with J gene TRBJ1-3, with D perhaps matching TRBD1 (5 bases). The V end was cut by 1 base, the J end by 4 bases, with 14 bases between. Germline V CDR1 and CDR2: SGHTA, FQGNSA. This CDR3 comprises 16 residues. CDR3 residues: CASSLVSGPKGNTIYF. The CDR3 DNA is TGTGCCAGCAGCTTAGTTTCAGGGCCTAAGGGAAACACCATATATTTT.

The chain uses TRBV27 and TRBJ1-2, with 9 bases that match TRBD1. Per the germline V gene, CDR1 is MNHEY and CDR2 is SMNVEV (reference sequence). The CDR3 sequence is 16 residues long. The ends lost 3 bases at V and 8 bases at J; junction bases unmatched: 13. In DNA, the CDR3 is TGTGCCAGCAGTTTCGGATGGGGACAGGGTTTGGGGGGCTACACCTTC. Protein sequence: CASSFGWGQGLGGYTF.

V is TRBV11-3 and J is TRBJ2-5, with TRBD1 matching 11 bases. The CDR3 consists of 15 residues. J was trimmed by 5 bases and V by 8 bases; bases with no gene match: 10. Germline V CDR1 and CDR2: SGHNT, YENEEA. DNA of the CDR3: TGTGCCAGCGGCGGGAGGACAGGGGGCCGTGAGACCCAGTACTTC. It yields the protein CASGGRTGGRETQYF.

V and J are TRBV14 and TRBJ1-1; D is uncertain. Germline V lookup: CDR1 SGHDN, CDR2 FVKESK. Trimming removed 1 base at V and 0 bases at J, with 9 bases between. This CDR3 region has 15 residues. CDR3 protein: CASSQAFAVNTEAFF. Here the CDR3 DNA reads TGTGCCAGCAGCCAAGCCTTCGCAGTGAACACTGAAGCTTTCTTT.

This clone showed up just a few times. CDR3 residues: CAISERQDSNQPQHF. Here the CDR3 DNA reads TGTGCCATCAGTGAAAGGCAGGATAGCAATCAGCCCCAGCATTTT. The rearrangement links TRBV10-3 to TRBJ1-5; D is unresolved. Trimming stripped 3 bases from V and 0 bases from J, with 9 bases between. Germline CDR1 reads ENHRY; CDR2 reads SYGVKD. The CDR3 consists of 15 residues.

CDR3 nucleotide sequence: TGTGCCTGGAAAGGGACCGGGGGGCGGGTGAATACGCAGTATTTT. Translated: CAWKGTGGRVNTQYF. The rearrangement joins TRBV30 to TRBJ2-3; maybe TRBD2 (7 bases). The CDR3 runs to 15 residues. V was shortened by 4 bases and J by 7 bases, with 21 bases between the two germline ends. CDR1 and CDR2 (germline): GTSNPN, SVGIG (reference sequence).

Turning to this clone: The same CDR3 is also encoded by other DNA sequences in this sample. The chain links TRBV7-8 to TRBJ1-2, with D maybe TRBD1 (6 bases). V was cut by 0 bases and J by 5 bases, with 10 bases left in between. The CDR3 sequence is 14 residues long. Germline V lookup: CDR1 SGHVS, CDR2 FQNEAQ. The CDR3 sequence: CASSLALQGYGYTF. In DNA form, the CDR3 reads TGTGCCAGCAGCTTAGCGCTCCAGGGGTATGGCTACACCTTC.

This chain joins TRBV9 and TRBJ2-1; the match to TRBD2 covers 8 bases. The junction had 10 bases not matched to a gene; V was cut back by 6 bases and J by 5 bases. This CDR3 contains 15 residues. The germline V gene has CDR1 SGDLS and CDR2 YYNGEE. The CDR3 is CASTGGASAHNEQFF. As DNA, the CDR3 is TGTGCCAGCACCGGGGGGGCTAGCGCCCACAATGAGCAGTTCTTC.

CDR3: CASSRLDGYTF. CDR3 in DNA: TGTGCCAGCAGTCGATTAGATGGCTACACCTTC. This chain uses TRBV28 with TRBJ1-2; D uncertain. Trimming pared 5 bases from V and 6 bases from J, leaving 7 bases between. The CDR3 length is 11 residues. In germline, CDR1 is MDHEN, CDR2 SYDVKM.

The J gene is TRBJ2-1, the V gene TRBV28; 12 bases map to TRBD2. This CDR3 has 18 amino acids. Unmatched junction bases numbered 10, after V lost 5 bases and J lost 2 bases. CDR1 and CDR2 from the germline V gene are MDHEN and SYDVKM. The CDR3 sequence is CASSPLGTSGLTYNEQFF. As DNA, the CDR3 is TGTGCCAGCAGTCCTCTAGGGACTAGCGGGTTGACCTACAATGAGCAGTTCTTC.

This sequence joins TRBV4-2 and TRBJ2-3; tentative D call: TRBD1 (5 bases). Deletions cut 4 bases from V and 0 bases from J, with 5 bases between. Germline-derived CDR1 and CDR2 are LGHNA and YNFKEQ. The CDR3 spans 13 residues. Here the CDR3 DNA reads TGTGCCAGCAGCCCAGGGAGCACAGATACGCAGTATTTT. Its translation is CASSPGSTDTQYF.

The V and J genes are TRBV5-6 and TRBJ2-7, with 10 bases fitting TRBD2. J lost 6 bases, V lost 2 bases, and 8 bases had no gene match. This CDR3 spans 15 amino acids. Germline lookup yields CDR1 SGHDT and CDR2 YYEEEE. The CDR3 spells CASSFGLAGDREQYF. In DNA form, the CDR3 reads TGTGCCAGCAGCTTCGGGCTAGCGGGAGATCGCGAGCAGTACTTC.

The V and J genes are TRBV11-1 and TRBJ2-5, with 7 bases lining up with TRBD1. The germline V gene encodes CDR1 SGHAT and CDR2 FQDESV (reference sequence). The CDR3 loop spans 15 amino acids. V lost 4 bases to trimming and J lost 2 bases; unmatched junction nucleotides: 7. CDR3 in amino acids: CASSSRDRSQETQYF. Written as DNA, the CDR3 is TGTGCCAGCAGCTCCCGGGACAGAAGTCAAGAGACCCAGTACTTC.

The J gene is TRBJ1-1, the V gene TRBV9; D perhaps matches TRBD1 (6 bases). Germline V CDR1 and CDR2: SGDLS, YYNGEE. CDR3 length equals 14 residues. The V gene lost 3 bases and the J gene lost 2 bases, with 11 bases spanning the gap. As DNA, the CDR3 is TGTGCCAGCAGCGCCCGGGACAAAAACACTGAAGCTTTCTTT. Translated: CASSARDKNTEAFF.

The chain is built from TRBV2 and TRBJ2-4; 7 bases are a match to TRBD2. V trimming: 6 bases; J trimming: 13 bases; junction bases outside the gene matches: 12. Per the germline V gene, CDR1 is SNHLY and CDR2 is FYNNEI. The CDR3 totals 13 residues. The CDR3: CASRVSRGRGQYF. In DNA form, the CDR3 reads TGTGCCAGCAGAGTCTCGCGGGGGAGAGGGCAGTACTTC.

The V gene is TRBV19, the J gene TRBJ2-1; TRBD2 matches 7 bases. Germline-derived CDR1 and CDR2 are LNHDA and SQIVND (reference sequence). The J segment lost 7 bases and the V segment lost 3 bases, leaving 12 bases of the junction unmatched. The CDR3 is made up of 16 amino acids. This CDR3 is CASSIGGSGSQNEQFF. In DNA, the CDR3 is TGTGCCAGTAGTATTGGGGGTAGCGGGTCCCAAAATGAGCAGTTCTTC.

The chain uses TRBV30 and TRBJ2-3, with D unresolved. The germline CDR1 and CDR2 sequences are GTSNPN and SVGIG (reference sequence). Trimming pared 1 base from V and 0 bases from J, leaving 20 bases between. The CDR3 runs to 18 residues. The CDR3 coding sequence is TGTGCCTGGAGTGCTGCAGGTCCCCCTCCTGAAAGCACAGATACGCAGTATTTT. As protein: CAWSAAGPPPESTDTQYF.

This chain links TRBV9 with TRBJ2-1; 12 bases fit TRBD2. Germline loops: CDR1 SGDLS, CDR2 YYNGEE. Trimming cost V 4 bases and J 8 bases; bases outside gene matches: 7. This CDR3 comprises 15 residues. CDR3 region: CASSPRTSGVDEQFF. CDR3 nucleotide sequence: TGTGCCAGCAGCCCCCGGACTAGCGGGGTAGATGAGCAGTTCTTC.

This clone turned up a few times. Other DNA sequences from this sample encode an identical CDR3 as well. The rearrangement joins TRBV30 to TRBJ2-7, with D perhaps matching TRBD1 (5 bases). The germline V gene has CDR1 GTSNPN and CDR2 SVGIG (reference sequence). The germline V and J ends were trimmed by 3 bases and 4 bases, with 7 bases remaining between them. This CDR3 comprises 11 residues. This CDR3 is CAWRTVYEQYF. The CDR3 DNA sequence: TGTGCCTGGAGGACAGTGTACGAGCAGTACTTC.

This clone occurred once. The rearrangement joins TRBV27 to TRBJ2-2; 12 bases align to TRBD2. With 10 bases clipped from V and 4 bases from J, the junction kept 10 bases outside the gene matches. The CDR3 loop spans 16 amino acids. CDR1 is MNHEY, CDR2 SMNVEV, per germline (reference sequence). CDR3 DNA: TGTGCCACTTGTGGCCTAGCGGGAGGGCCCACCGGGGAGCTGTTTTTT. Translation: CATCGLAGGPTGELFF.

J is TRBJ2-7 and V is TRBV7-2, with TRBD2 as a possible D gene (6 bases). CDR3 length: 15 residues. Germline CDR1 is SGHTA and CDR2 is FQGNSA. V was trimmed by 4 bases and J by 7 bases, leaving 20 bases between them. For the CDR3, the DNA is TGTGCCAGCAGCTCTCTGGAGGGAGCACTACCGGAGCAGTACTTC. It yields the protein CASSSLEGALPEQYF.

The J gene is TRBJ1-1, the V gene TRBV30, with 8 bases that match TRBD1. The CDR3 consists of 13 residues. Germline CDR1 reads GTSNPN; CDR2 reads SVGIG (reference sequence). Trimming removed 3 bases from V and 0 bases from J; junction bases left unmatched: 0. The CDR3 DNA is TGTGCCTGGAGGACAGGGGTGAACACTGAAGCTTTCTTT. Its translation is CAWRTGVNTEAFF. Together with reference TRBV30 and TRBJ1-1, the CDR3 gives the full variable domain: SQTIHQWPATLVQPVGSPLSLECTVEGTSNPNLYWYRQAAGRGLQLLFYSVGIGQISSEVPQNLSASRPQDRQFILSSKKLLLSDSGFYLCAWRTGVNTEAFFGQGTRLTVV.

The rearrangement links TRBV5-3 to TRBJ1-5; possible D gene TRBD1, 5 bases. TRBV5-3 counts as an open reading frame of uncertain function. There are 15 residues in the CDR3. V was cut by 0 bases and J by 6 bases, with 13 bases left in between. This chain's CDR3 is CARSLGGGIRQPQHF. The CDR3 DNA is TGTGCCAGAAGCTTGGGTGGGGGGATTCGTCAGCCCCAGCATTTT.